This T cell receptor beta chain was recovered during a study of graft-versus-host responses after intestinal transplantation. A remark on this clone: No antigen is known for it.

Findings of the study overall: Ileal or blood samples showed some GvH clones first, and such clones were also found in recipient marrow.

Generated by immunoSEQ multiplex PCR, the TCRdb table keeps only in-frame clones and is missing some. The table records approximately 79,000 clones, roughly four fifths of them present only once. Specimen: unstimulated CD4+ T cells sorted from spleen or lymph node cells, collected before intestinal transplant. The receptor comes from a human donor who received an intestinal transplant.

The DNA for the CDR3 is TGTGCCAGCAGCCAAGATCCGGGACAGCTCTATGGCTACACCTTC. This gives the protein CASSQDPGQLYGYTF. The rearrangement joins TRBV4-2 to TRBJ1-2, with TRBD1 identical over 7 bases. The CDR3 is 15 residues long. Losses at the gene ends were 0 bases for V and 4 bases for J; bases not matched to a gene: 5. From germline, CDR1 is LGHNA and CDR2 YNFKEQ.